The next 15 T cell receptor beta chains were all read from a single sample in a study of blood T cells in healthy people across ages. The second PCR ran about 6 to 12 cycles with a sample-barcoded 5' primer and J-beta primers. TCRdb re-derived calls from the 5' RACE reads in MiXCR, one entry per CDR3 protein. Found here are 800,000 to 950,000 distinct CDR3 sequences, under 50% of them singletons; the top ten hold roughly 12%. The sample consisted of blood. The receptors shown here come from a man aged 25 to 40 in good health.

A few counts support this clonotype. The gene calls are TRBV18 and TRBJ1-5, with D possibly being TRBD1 (6 bases). V dropped 3 bases and J dropped 3 bases, with 9 bases sitting between them. CDR1 and CDR2 (germline): KGHSH, LQKENI. CDR3 length: 14 residues. CDR3 sequence reads: CASSPGQNNQPQHF. For the CDR3, the DNA is TGTGCCAGCTCACCCGGACAGAACAATCAGCCCCAGCATTTT.

The chain uses TRBV9 and TRBJ1-2; possibly TRBD1 for D (5 bases). The CDR3 contains 12 residues. Germline CDR1 reads SGDLS; CDR2 reads YYNGEE. With 4 bases removed from V and 7 bases from J, the gap between germline ends came to 11 bases. The DNA of the CDR3 is TGTGCCAGCAGCAAAGTAGGGGTTGGCTACACCTTC. It is translated as CASSKVGVGYTF.

On this clonotype itself: Because the CDR3 is missing its conserved closing phenylalanine or tryptophan, this is likely a read error. V and J are TRBV4-1 and TRBJ2-4; D not certain. The end of the DNA is better explained by TRBJ2-7, so the J call may be wrong. CDR3 length equals 16 residues. In germline, CDR1 is MGHRA, CDR2 YSYEKL. The CDR3 nucleotides read TGCGCCAGCAGCCAAGATTCCCAGGTCTTCTCCTACGAGCAGTACCTC. The encoded protein is CASSQDSQVFSYEQYL.

This clonotype has only a few counts. The chain couples TRBV7-9 to TRBJ2-1; no definite D call. CDR1 and CDR2 (germline): SEHNR, FQNEAQ (reference sequence). Trimming left V 5 bases short and J 0 bases short, with 11 bases between. This CDR3 is 15 amino acids long. CDR3 loop: CASSPAQSSYNEQFF. The CDR3 region has the DNA TGTGCCAGCAGCCCTGCCCAGAGCTCCTACAATGAGCAGTTCTTC.

The chain couples TRBV11-2 to TRBJ2-3; D remains unclear. Germline V gives CDR1 SGHAT, CDR2 FQNNGV. This CDR3 comprises 13 residues. Trimming cost V 5 bases and J 3 bases, with 9 bases left between them. In DNA form, the CDR3 reads TGTGCCAGCAGCCACTTCGGAACAGATACGCAGTATTTT. This codes for CASSHFGTDTQYF.

The rearrangement links TRBV9 to TRBJ2-1; TRBD2 agrees at 12 bases. V shed 0 bases, J shed 5 bases, and the junction held 6 bases outside the gene matches. The length of the CDR3 is 17 residues. The germline V gene encodes CDR1 SGDLS and CDR2 YYNGEE. CDR3 DNA: TGTGCCAGCAGCGTAGCTAGCGGGGGGGCGAGAGACAATGAGCAGTTCTTC. This gives the protein CASSVASGGARDNEQFF.

This clonotype was seen once. The genes are TRBV6-6 and TRBJ2-7, with 9 positions matching TRBD2. This CDR3 region has 16 residues. Germline CDR1 and CDR2: MNHNY and SVGAGI (reference sequence). The V segment lost 2 bases and the J segment 4 bases; nucleotides outside the gene matches: 9. The CDR3 DNA follows: TGTGCCAGCAGTTACGAAGCGGGGGGCCCCCAGTACGAGCAGTACTTC. Protein product: CASSYEAGGPQYEQYF.

This chain connects TRBV12-3 or TRBV12-4 to TRBJ2-1; D remains ambiguous. V lost 3 bases and J 5 bases, leaving 11 bases between the germline ends. The CDR3 runs 14 residues. The CDR3 sequence: CASSLEGIDNEQFF. The CDR3 nucleotides read TGTGCCAGCAGTTTGGAAGGGATCGACAATGAGCAGTTCTTC.

The chain links TRBV4-1 to TRBJ2-3, with D perhaps TRBD2 (6 bases). The CDR3 contains 12 residues. V was shortened by 0 bases and J by 11 bases, with 9 bases between the two germline ends. Germline V gene lookup returns CDR1 MGHRA and CDR2 YSYEKL. CDR3 region: CASSQDAGKQYF. DNA for the CDR3: TGCGCCAGCAGCCAAGACGCGGGGAAGCAGTATTTT.

Concerning this clonotype itself: Sequence at one end of the junction differs from germline and may be a read error. The rearrangement uses TRBV5-8 and TRBJ1-2; D is perhaps TRBD1 (6 bases). This CDR3 is built from 15 residues. CDR1 is SGHTS and CDR2 is YDEGEE in the germline V gene. The CDR3 DNA follows: TGTGCCAACAGCACCGAAAGGGGAGGGGGCTATGGCTACACCTTC. Translation gives CANSTERGGGYGYTF. The full variable domain, with the rest looked up from reference TRBV5-8 and TRBJ1-2, is EAGVTQSPTHLIKTRGQQATLRCSPISGHTSVYWYQQALGLGLQFLLWYDEGEERNRGNFPPRFSGRQFPNYSSELNVNALELEDSALYLCANSTERGGGYGYTFGSGTRLTVV.

The V gene is TRBV20-1, the J gene TRBJ2-7; 8 bases are a match to TRBD1. Germline trimming cut 5 bases from V and 5 bases from J; bases unmatched to any gene: 5. From germline, CDR1 is DFQATT and CDR2 SNEGSKA (reference sequence). CDR3 length equals 12 residues. The CDR3 sequence is CSARTGWNEQYF. In DNA, the CDR3 is TGCAGTGCTCGGACAGGGTGGAACGAGCAGTACTTC.

This clonotype was detected only a few times. The rearrangement links TRBV5-6 to TRBJ2-3; TRBD2 is a possible D gene (6 bases). The V end lost 4 bases, the J end lost 6 bases, and 18 bases lay between the germline ends. The CDR3 loop spans 15 amino acids. In germline, CDR1 is SGHDT, CDR2 YYEEEE. This chain's CDR3 is CASSPQLVREDTQYF. The CDR3 bases are TGTGCCAGCAGCCCACAACTCGTCCGGGAGGATACGCAGTATTTT.

This clonotype was counted a few times. J is TRBJ1-1 and V is TRBV27, with D unresolved. The CDR3 extends over 14 amino acids. V lost 0 bases and J 5 bases, leaving 10 bases between the germline ends. Germline V CDR1 and CDR2: MNHEY, SMNVEV (reference sequence). The CDR3 nucleotides read TGTGCCAGCAGTTTATCGATCCCCGGGACTGAAGCTTTCTTT. Protein: CASSLSIPGTEAFF.

This clonotype was seen a handful of times. This chain joins TRBV5-1 and TRBJ2-1; 8 bases are shared with TRBD1. Germline V CDR1 and CDR2: SGHRS, YFSETQ. The CDR3 runs to 14 residues. J was trimmed by 6 bases and V by 4 bases; bases with no gene match: 6. CDR3 sequence (DNA): TGCGCCAGCAGCCTAACGACAGGGGTCAATGAGCAGTTCTTC. Its translation is CASSLTTGVNEQFF.

The chain uses TRBV7-9 and TRBJ2-1; 11 bases agree with TRBD1. With V trimmed by 2 bases and J by 7 bases, 10 bases remained unmatched. Germline lookup yields CDR1 SEHNR and CDR2 FQNEAQ (reference sequence). The CDR3 extends over 17 amino acids. The chain's CDR3 is CASSLNEGTGGSNEQFF. For the CDR3, the DNA is TGTGCCAGCAGCTTAAATGAGGGGACAGGGGGTTCTAATGAGCAGTTCTTC.